This entry lists 8 T cell receptor beta chains sequenced from one sample in a study of blood T cell repertoires in COVID-19. TCRdb's copy holds only in-frame clones and misses some; the assay was immunoSEQ multiplex PCR. The sample shows fewer than 350,000 clones, around 90% of them seen only once. The sample was peripheral blood. Receptor source: a man younger than 35 with active or convalescent COVID-19.

The genes are TRBV7-6 and TRBJ1-6; perhaps TRBD1 as D (6 bases). The CDR3 is 14 residues long. CDR1 and CDR2 (germline): SGHVS, FNYEAQ. V shed 5 bases and J shed 6 bases, with 11 bases lying between them. CDR3 protein: CASSLRTANSPLHF. For the CDR3, the DNA is TGTGCCAGCAGCCTAAGGACAGCTAATTCACCCCTCCACTTT.

The chain is built from TRBV2 and TRBJ2-5, with 7 nucleotides matching TRBD1. The CDR3 is 17 residues long. The germline V gene encodes CDR1 SNHLY and CDR2 FYNNEI. J was trimmed by 1 base and V by 10 bases; bases with no gene match: 18. The CDR3 DNA sequence: TGTGCCACCCCCGGGATTTTCAGAGGGACAGCCCAAGAGACCCAGTACTTC. It encodes CATPGIFRGTAQETQYF.

This chain joins TRBV6-1 and TRBJ2-3, with 11 bases aligning to TRBD2. Unmatched junction bases numbered 8, after V lost 2 bases and J lost 1 base. This CDR3 spans 18 amino acids. Per germline, CDR1 MNHNS and CDR2 SASEGT. The CDR3: CASSEIIRLAGRTDTQYF. In DNA, the CDR3 is TGTGCCAGCAGTGAAATAATAAGACTAGCGGGGCGCACAGATACGCAGTATTTT.

A remark on this clone: Relative to the germline gene, one junction end is altered; a read error may explain this. The CDR3 is CASSQGSKNRGF. CDR3 coding DNA: TGTGCCAGCAGCCAGGGGAGTAAAAACAGGGGCTTC. The chain employs TRBV3-1 (or the pseudogene TRBV3-2) and TRBJ2-7; TRBD1 aligns across 7 bases. The length of the CDR3 is 12 residues. The germline V gene has CDR1 LGHDT and CDR2 YNNKEL (reference sequence).

CDR3 DNA sequence: TGTGCCAGCTCACGACAGGGCCAGGAGGCTTTCTTT. The encoded protein is CASSRQGQEAFF. This chain joins TRBV18 and TRBJ1-1; 7 nucleotides match TRBD1. CDR1 and CDR2 from the germline V gene are KGHSH and LQKENI. The CDR3 is made up of 12 amino acids. V shed 4 bases, J shed 11 bases, and the junction held 7 bases outside the gene matches.

The CDR3 is CASSTTSDTQYF. For the CDR3, the DNA is TGTGCCAGCAGCACCACATCAGATACGCAGTATTTT. The rearrangement uses TRBV7-9 and TRBJ2-3; D is unclear. Trimming cost V 5 bases and J 4 bases, with 7 bases left between them. There are 12 residues in the CDR3. CDR1 SEHNR and CDR2 FQNEAQ come from the germline V gene (reference sequence).

This clone is classed as medium-sized (0.01 to 0.1%). This chain connects TRBV10-3 to TRBJ2-7; D is ambiguous. The CDR3 consists of 11 residues. V lost 2 bases and J lost 9, with 8 bases in between. In germline, CDR1 is ENHRY, CDR2 SYGVKD. Here the CDR3 reads CAISETPGQYF. In nucleotides, the CDR3 is TGTGCCATCAGTGAGACTCCGGGGCAGTACTTC.

The chain couples TRBV2 to TRBJ1-5, with D perhaps matching TRBD1 (5 bases). V gave up 4 bases and J gave up 2 bases, with 6 bases separating them. The germline V gene encodes CDR1 SNHLY and CDR2 FYNNEI. CDR3 length equals 13 residues. CDR3 region: CASSGGGNQPQHF. The CDR3 bases are TGTGCCAGCAGTGGGGGGGGCAATCAGCCCCAGCATTTT.